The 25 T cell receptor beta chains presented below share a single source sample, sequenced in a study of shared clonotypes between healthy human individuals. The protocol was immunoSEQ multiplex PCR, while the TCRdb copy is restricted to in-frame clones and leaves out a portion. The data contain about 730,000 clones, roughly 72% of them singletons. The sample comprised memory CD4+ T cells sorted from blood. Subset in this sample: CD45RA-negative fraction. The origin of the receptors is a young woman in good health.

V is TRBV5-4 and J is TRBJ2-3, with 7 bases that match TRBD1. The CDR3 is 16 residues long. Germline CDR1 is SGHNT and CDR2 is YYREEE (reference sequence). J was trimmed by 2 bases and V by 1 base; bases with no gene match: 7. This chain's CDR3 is CASSLKTGPLTDTQYF. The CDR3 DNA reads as TGTGCCAGCAGCTTGAAGACAGGGCCCCTCACAGATACGCAGTATTTT. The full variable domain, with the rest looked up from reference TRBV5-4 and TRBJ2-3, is ETGVTQSPTHLIKTRGQQVTLRCSSQSGHNTVSWYQQALGQGPQFIFQYYREEENGRGNFPPRFSGLQFPNYSSELNVNALELDDSALYLCASSLKTGPLTDTQYFGPGTRLTVL.

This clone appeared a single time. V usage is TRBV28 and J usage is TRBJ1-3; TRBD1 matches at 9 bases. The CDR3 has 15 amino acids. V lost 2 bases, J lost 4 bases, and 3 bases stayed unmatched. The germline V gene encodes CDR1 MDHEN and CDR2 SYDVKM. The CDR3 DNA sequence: TGTGCCAGCAGTTTACCACAGGGGGCGGGAAACACCATATATTTT. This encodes CASSLPQGAGNTIYF. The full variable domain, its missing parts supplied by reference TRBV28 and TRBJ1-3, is DVKVTQSSRYLVKRTGEKVFLECVQDMDHENMFWYRQDPGLGLRLIYFSYDVKMKEKGDIPEGYSVSREKKERFSLILESASTNQTSMYLCASSLPQGAGNTIYFGEGSWLTVV.

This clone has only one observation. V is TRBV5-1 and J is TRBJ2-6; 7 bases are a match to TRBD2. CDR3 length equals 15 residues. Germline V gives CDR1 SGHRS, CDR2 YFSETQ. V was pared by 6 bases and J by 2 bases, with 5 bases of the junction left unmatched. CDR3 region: CASTEGGAGANVLTF. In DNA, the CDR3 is TGCGCCAGCACCGAGGGAGGGGCTGGGGCCAACGTCCTGACTTTC.

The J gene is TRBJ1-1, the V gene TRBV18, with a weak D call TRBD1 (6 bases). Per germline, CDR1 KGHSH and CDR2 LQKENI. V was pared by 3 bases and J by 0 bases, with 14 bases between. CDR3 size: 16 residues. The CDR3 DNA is TGTGCCAGCTCACCGTGGACAGACTACATGAACACTGAAGCTTTCTTT. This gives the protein CASSPWTDYMNTEAFF.

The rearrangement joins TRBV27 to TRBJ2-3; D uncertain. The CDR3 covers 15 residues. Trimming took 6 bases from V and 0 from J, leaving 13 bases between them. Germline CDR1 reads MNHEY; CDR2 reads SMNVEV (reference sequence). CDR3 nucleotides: TGTGCCAGCAGACGATCGTTGGGGAGCACAGATACGCAGTATTTT. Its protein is CASRRSLGSTDTQYF.

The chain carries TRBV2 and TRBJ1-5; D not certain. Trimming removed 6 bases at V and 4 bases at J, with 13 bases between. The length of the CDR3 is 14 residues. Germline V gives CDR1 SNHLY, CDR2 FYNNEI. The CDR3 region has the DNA TGTGCCAGCAGGAAGGACCTCTTAAATCAGCCCCAGCATTTT. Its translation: CASRKDLLNQPQHF.

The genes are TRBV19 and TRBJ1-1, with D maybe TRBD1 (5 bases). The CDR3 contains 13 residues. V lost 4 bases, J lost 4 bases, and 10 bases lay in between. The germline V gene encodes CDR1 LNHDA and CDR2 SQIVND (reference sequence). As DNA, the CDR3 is TGTGCCAGTAGTACCACCCAGGGCACTGAAGCTTTCTTT. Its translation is CASSTTQGTEAFF.

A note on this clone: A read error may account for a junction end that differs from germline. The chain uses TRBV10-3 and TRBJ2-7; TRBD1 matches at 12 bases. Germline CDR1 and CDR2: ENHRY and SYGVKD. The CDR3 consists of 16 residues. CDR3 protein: CASSLRPGQGADEQYF. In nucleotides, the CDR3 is TGTGCCAGCAGTCTTCGACCGGGACAGGGGGCCGACGAGCAGTACTTC.

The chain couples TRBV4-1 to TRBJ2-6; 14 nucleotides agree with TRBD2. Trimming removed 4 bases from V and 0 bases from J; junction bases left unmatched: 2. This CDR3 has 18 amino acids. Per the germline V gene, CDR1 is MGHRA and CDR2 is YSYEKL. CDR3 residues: CASSLGLAGGSGANVLTF. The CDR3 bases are TGCGCCAGCAGCCTAGGACTAGCGGGGGGCTCTGGGGCCAACGTCCTGACTTTC.

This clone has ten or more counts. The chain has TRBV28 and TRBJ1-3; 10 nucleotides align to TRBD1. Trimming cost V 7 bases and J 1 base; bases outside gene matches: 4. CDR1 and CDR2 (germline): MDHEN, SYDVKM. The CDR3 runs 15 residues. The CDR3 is CASNRQGASGNTIYF. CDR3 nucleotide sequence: TGTGCCAGCAACCGACAGGGGGCTTCTGGAAACACCATATATTTT.

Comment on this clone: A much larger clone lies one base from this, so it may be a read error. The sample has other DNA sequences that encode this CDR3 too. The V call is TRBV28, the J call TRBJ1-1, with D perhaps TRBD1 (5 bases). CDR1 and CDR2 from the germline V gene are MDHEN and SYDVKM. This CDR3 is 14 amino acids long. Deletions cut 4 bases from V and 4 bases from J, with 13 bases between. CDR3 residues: CASSSTGDATEAFF. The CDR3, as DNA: TGTGCCAGCAGTTCTACGGGGGATGCCACTGAAGCTTTCTTT.

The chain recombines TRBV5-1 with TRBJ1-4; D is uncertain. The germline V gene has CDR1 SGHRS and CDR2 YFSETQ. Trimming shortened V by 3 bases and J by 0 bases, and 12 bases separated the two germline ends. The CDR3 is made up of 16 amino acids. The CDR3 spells CASSSLPPATNEKLFF. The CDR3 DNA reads TGCGCCAGCAGCTCCCTGCCTCCCGCAACTAATGAAAAACTGTTTTTT.

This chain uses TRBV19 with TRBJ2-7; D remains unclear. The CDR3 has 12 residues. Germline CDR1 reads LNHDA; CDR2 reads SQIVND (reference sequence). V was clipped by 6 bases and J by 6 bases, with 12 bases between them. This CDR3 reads CASSPGRVEQYF. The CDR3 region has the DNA TGTGCCAGTAGCCCCGGCCGGGTCGAGCAGTACTTC.

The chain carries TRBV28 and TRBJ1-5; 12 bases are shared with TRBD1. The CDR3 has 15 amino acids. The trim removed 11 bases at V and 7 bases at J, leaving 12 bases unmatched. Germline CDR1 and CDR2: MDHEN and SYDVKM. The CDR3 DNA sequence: TGTGCCGGAAATCCGGGACAGGGGGCCTTGCAGCCCCAGCATTTT. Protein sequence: CAGNPGQGALQPQHF.

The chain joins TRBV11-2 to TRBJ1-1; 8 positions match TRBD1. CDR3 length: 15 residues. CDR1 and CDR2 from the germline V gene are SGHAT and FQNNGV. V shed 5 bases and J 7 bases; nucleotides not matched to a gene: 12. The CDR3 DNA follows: TGTGCCAGCAGCCCGGGGACAGGAAAAGGAGTTGAAGCTTTCTTT. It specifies CASSPGTGKGVEAFF.

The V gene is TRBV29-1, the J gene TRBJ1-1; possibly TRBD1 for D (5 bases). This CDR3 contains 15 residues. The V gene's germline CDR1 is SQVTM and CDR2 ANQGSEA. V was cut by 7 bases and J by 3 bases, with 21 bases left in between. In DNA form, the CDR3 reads TGCAGCGCCCAGGGTCCCTCTAAGGGCTACACTGAAGCTTTCTTT. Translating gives CSAQGPSKGYTEAFF.

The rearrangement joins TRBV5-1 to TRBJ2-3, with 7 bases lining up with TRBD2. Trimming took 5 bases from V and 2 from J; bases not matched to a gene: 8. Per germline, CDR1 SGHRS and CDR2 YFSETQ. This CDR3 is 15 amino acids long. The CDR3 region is CASRGSGSYTDTQYF. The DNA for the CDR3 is TGCGCCAGCAGGGGTAGCGGGTCATACACAGATACGCAGTATTTT.

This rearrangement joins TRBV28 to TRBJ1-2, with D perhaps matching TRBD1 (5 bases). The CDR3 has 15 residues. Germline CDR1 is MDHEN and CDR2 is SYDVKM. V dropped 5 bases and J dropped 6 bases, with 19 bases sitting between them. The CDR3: CASSAEQVARNGYTF. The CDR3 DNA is TGTGCCAGCAGTGCCGAACAGGTGGCGAGGAATGGCTACACCTTC.

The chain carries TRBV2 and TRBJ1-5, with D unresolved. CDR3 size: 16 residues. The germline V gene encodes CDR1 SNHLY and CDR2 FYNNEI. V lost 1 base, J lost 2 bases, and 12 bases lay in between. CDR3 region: CASSEGPIRGNQPQHF. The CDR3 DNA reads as TGTGCCAGCAGTGAAGGGCCTATTAGGGGCAATCAGCCCCAGCATTTT.

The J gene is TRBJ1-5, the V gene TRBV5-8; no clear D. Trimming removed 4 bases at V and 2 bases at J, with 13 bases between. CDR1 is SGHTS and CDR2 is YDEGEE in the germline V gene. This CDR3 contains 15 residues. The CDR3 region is CASSIPWARNQPQHF. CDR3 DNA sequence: TGTGCCAGCAGCATCCCTTGGGCCCGCAATCAGCCCCAGCATTTT.

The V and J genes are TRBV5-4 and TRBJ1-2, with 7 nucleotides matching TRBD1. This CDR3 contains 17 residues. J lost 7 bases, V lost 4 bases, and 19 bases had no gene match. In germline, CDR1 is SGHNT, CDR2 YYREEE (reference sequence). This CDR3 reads CASSPLYLPTGQGGYTF. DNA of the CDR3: TGTGCCAGCAGCCCATTATATCTTCCGACAGGGCAAGGTGGCTACACCTTC.

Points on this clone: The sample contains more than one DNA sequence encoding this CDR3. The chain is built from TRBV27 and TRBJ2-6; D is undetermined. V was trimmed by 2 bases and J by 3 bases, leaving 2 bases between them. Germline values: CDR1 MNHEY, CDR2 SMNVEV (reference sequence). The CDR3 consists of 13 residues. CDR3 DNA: TGTGCCAGCAGTTTACTTGGGGCCAACGTCCTGACTTTC. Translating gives CASSLLGANVLTF.

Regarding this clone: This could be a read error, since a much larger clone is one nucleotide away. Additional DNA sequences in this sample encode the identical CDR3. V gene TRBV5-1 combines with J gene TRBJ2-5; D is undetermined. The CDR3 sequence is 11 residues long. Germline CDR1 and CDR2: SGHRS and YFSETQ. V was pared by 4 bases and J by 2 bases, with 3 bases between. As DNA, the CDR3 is TGCGCCAGCAGCCTGCAAGAGACCCAGTACTTC. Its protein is CASSLQETQYF.

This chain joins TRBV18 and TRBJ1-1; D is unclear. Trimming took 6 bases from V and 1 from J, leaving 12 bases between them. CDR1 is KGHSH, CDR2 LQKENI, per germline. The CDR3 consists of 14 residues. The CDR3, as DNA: TGTGCCAGCTCCCTCGAGGCGGGGAACACTGAAGCTTTCTTT. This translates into CASSLEAGNTEAFF.

CDR3 in DNA: TGCGCCAGCAGCTTGGGTACAGGGGGCATGGAAGCTTTCTTT. This translates into CASSLGTGGMEAFF. The chain links TRBV5-1 to TRBJ1-1, with TRBD1 matching over 9 bases. The CDR3 runs to 14 residues. V trimming: 0 bases; J trimming: 8 bases; junction bases outside the gene matches: 5. Germline V lookup: CDR1 SGHRS, CDR2 YFSETQ.